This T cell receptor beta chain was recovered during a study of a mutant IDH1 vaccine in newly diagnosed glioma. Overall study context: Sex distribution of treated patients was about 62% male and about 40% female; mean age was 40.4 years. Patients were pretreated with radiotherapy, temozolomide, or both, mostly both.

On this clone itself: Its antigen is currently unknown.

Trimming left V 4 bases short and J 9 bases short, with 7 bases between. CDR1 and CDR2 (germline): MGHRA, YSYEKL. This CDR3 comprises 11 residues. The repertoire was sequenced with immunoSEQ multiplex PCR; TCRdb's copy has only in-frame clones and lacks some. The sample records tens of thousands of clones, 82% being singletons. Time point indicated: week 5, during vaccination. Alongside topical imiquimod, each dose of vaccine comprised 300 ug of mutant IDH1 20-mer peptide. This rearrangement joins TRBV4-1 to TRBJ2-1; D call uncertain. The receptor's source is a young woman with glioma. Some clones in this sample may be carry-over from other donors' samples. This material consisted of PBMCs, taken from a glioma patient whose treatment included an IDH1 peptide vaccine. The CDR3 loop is CASSLGREQFF. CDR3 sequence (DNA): TGCGCCAGCAGCCTAGGGCGTGAGCAGTTCTTC.